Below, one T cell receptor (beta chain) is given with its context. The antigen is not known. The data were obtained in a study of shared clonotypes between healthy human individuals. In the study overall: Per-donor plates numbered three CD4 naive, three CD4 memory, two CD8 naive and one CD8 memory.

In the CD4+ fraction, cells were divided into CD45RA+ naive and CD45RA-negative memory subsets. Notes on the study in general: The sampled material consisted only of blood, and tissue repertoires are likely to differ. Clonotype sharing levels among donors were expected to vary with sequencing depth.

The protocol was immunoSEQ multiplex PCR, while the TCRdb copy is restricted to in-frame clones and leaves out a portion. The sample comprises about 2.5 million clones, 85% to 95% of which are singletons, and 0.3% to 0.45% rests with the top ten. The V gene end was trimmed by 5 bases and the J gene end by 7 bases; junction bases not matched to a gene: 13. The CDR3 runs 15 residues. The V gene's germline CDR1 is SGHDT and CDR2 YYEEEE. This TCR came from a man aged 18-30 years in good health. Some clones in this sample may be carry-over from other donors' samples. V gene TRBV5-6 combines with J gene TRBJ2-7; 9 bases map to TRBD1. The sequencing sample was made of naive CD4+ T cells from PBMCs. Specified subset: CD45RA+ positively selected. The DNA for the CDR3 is TGTGCCAGCAGGGCCTTAGGGACAGGGACTGGAGAGCAGTACTTC. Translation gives CASRALGTGTGEQYF. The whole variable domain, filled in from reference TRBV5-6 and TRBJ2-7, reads DAGVTQSPTHLIKTRGQQVTLRCSPKSGHDTVSWYQQALGQGPQFIFQYYEEEERQRGNFPDRFSGHQFPNYSSELNVNALLLGDSALYLCASRALGTGTGEQYFGPGTRLTVT.